This T cell receptor beta chain was recovered during a study of cytomegalovirus exposure and HLA in healthy donors. Study results and caveats: From TCR beta sequences, most subjects' HLA-A and HLA-B alleles were reportedly predicted accurately. A few of the chains that were CMV-associated were confirmed in vitro to be specific for CMV antigens. The listing of fewer than 200 TCR beta chains classed them as cytomegalovirus-associated.

Comment on this clone: Its antigen is as yet unknown. A read error may account for a junction end that differs from germline.

The primer mix had 60 Vbeta and 13 Jbeta primers. Some clones are missing from TCRdb's copy, which holds only in-frame ones; the method was immunoSEQ multiplex PCR. Found here are 180,000 or so clones, approximately 82% of them singletons; the top ten hold about 7.6%. Germline CDR1 SEHNR, CDR2 FQNEAQ (reference sequence). This CDR3 region has 16 residues. The TCR originated in a woman in her thirties or forties in good health and CMV-seropositive. Sequencing was carried out using PBMCs. The rearrangement uses TRBV7-9 and TRBJ1-2; D not certain. The CDR3, as DNA: TGTTCCAGCAGCCAGATAGACACAATTAATAACTATGGCTACACCTTC. Amino acids: CSSSQIDTINNYGYTF.